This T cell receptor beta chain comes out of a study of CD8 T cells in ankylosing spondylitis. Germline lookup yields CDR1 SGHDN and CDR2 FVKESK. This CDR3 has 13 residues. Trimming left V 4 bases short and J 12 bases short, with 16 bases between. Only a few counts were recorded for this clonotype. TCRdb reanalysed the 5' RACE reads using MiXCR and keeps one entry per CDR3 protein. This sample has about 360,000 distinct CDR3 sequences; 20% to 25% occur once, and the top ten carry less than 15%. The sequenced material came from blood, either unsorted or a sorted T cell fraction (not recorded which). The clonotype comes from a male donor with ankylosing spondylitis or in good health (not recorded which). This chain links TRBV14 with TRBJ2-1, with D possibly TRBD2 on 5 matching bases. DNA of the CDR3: TGTGCCAGCAGCCCCAGAGTAATGGACTGGCAGTTCTTC. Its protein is CASSPRVMDWQFF.